Detailed here is one T cell receptor beta chain. The antigen is unknown. The data belong to a study of CD8+ T cells in alopecia areata. Study outcomes and limitations: There were also resident alphabeta T cells of normal skin sequenced in scalp samples. Researchers reported that TCR sharing among patients proved less clear than in mice, possibly HLA-linked.

Extracted RNA was reverse transcribed into cDNA, the sequencing template. Assay used: immunoSEQ multiplex PCR; TCRdb lists only in-frame clones, some missing. The repertoire consists of 110,000 or so clones, with over 55% occurring once and the leading ten covering 20% to 25%. Sorting of PBMCs yielded the CD4+ and CD8+ T cells. Germline V gene data show CDR1 as SGHRS and CDR2 as YFSETQ. V gave up 3 bases and J gave up 4 bases; unmatched junction bases: 6. The CDR3 runs 14 residues. Input material: NKG2D-low CD8+ T cells sorted from blood. The genes are TRBV5-1 and TRBJ1-2, with 7 bases aligning to TRBD1. The TCR comes from a human donor with alopecia areata. As DNA, the CDR3 is TGCGCCAGCAGCTGGGAGACAGGGAGCTATGGCTACACCTTC. Its translation is CASSWETGSYGYTF.